The next 7 T cell receptor beta chains were all read from a single sample in a study of cytomegalovirus exposure and HLA in healthy donors listed by TCRdb under 2017. The receptor library was made with the immunoSEQ multiplex PCR assay. For the multiplex PCR, a mixture combining 60 forward primers for TCR Vbeta segments and 13 reverse primers for TCR Jbeta segments was used. Sourced from immuneACCESS, this table was stored by TCRdb with only in-frame sequences that have V and J called. A share of the clones is absent; for the studies checked, an unresolved V gene accounts for under half, and the remainder has no known explanation. The sample contains roughly 110,000 clones, around 77% of them found a single time. In total, the top ten clones hold about 5% of the sample. Material for sequencing was PBMCs. The receptor set was obtained from a woman in her thirties in good health and CMV-seropositive.

The rearrangement uses TRBV6-1 and TRBJ1-1, with TRBD1 matching over 9 bases. The J segment lost 5 bases and the V segment lost 6 bases, leaving 4 bases of the junction unmatched. Germline V gene data show CDR1 as MNHNS and CDR2 as SASEGT. This CDR3 is 13 amino acids long. This chain's CDR3 is CASRGQGITEAFF. The CDR3 DNA follows: TGTGCCAGCAGGGGACAGGGAATTACTGAAGCTTTCTTT.

The chain combines TRBV5-1 with TRBJ2-5, with D uncertain. The CDR3 spans 15 residues. The V end was cut by 3 bases, the J end by 2 bases, with 14 bases between. The germline CDR1 and CDR2 sequences are SGHRS and YFSETQ. In nucleotides, the CDR3 is TGCGCCAGCAGCTCCGGCAGGTCAACACAAGAGACCCAGTACTTC. Amino acids: CASSSGRSTQETQYF.

The chain has TRBV19 and TRBJ1-5, with a weak D call TRBD1 (6 bases). Germline CDR1 and CDR2: LNHDA and SQIVND (reference sequence). V lost 4 bases and J lost 3, with 10 bases in between. This CDR3 contains 14 residues. CDR3 amino acids: CASSNRTVNQPQHF. Written as DNA, the CDR3 is TGTGCCAGTAGTAATCGGACAGTCAATCAGCCCCAGCATTTT.

CDR3 residues: CASSLTGPTNEKLFF. CDR3 coding DNA: TGTGCCAGCAGCTTGACAGGGCCAACTAATGAAAAACTGTTTTTT. J is TRBJ1-4 and V is TRBV7-9; 7 bases are shared with TRBD1. The CDR3 contains 15 residues. Per germline, CDR1 SEHNR and CDR2 FQNEAQ (reference sequence). V trimming: 3 bases; J trimming: 0 bases; junction bases outside the gene matches: 1. Full variable domain (missing parts from reference TRBV7-9 and TRBJ1-4): DTGVSQNPRHKITKRGQNVTFRCDPISEHNRLYWYRQTLGQGPEFLTYFQNEAQLEKSRLLSDRFSAERPKGSFSTLEIQRTEQGDSAMYLCASSLTGPTNEKLFFGSGTQLSVL.

In its sample, this clone was seen a few times. V and J are TRBV19 and TRBJ2-5, with 8 bases aligning to TRBD1. Per germline, CDR1 LNHDA and CDR2 SQIVND (reference sequence). The CDR3 sequence is 14 residues long. J gave up 5 bases and V 7 bases, and 9 bases lay outside the gene matches. The CDR3, as DNA: TGTGCCAGTACCTCAGGGGGCGCCTCGGAGACCCAGTACTTC. Protein product: CASTSGGASETQYF.

This chain joins TRBV6-1 and TRBJ1-1; no firm D call. The V gene's germline CDR1 is MNHNS and CDR2 SASEGT. The CDR3 totals 14 residues. The V end lost 2 bases, the J end lost 0 bases, and 7 bases lay between the germline ends. The CDR3 loop reads CASSEPGMNTEAFF. CDR3 nucleotide sequence: TGTGCCAGCAGTGAACCGGGAATGAACACTGAAGCTTTCTTT.

The chain has TRBV30 and TRBJ1-2; TRBD1 might be the D (5 bases). Trimming pared 5 bases from V and 4 bases from J, leaving 17 bases between. Germline V CDR1 and CDR2: GTSNPN, SVGIG (reference sequence). This CDR3 region has 14 residues. The CDR3 sequence: CAWSKGQVGYGYTF. CDR3 bases: TGTGCCTGGTCGAAGGGGCAGGTTGGCTATGGCTACACCTTC.